This T cell receptor beta chain was found in a study of a mutant IDH1 vaccine in newly diagnosed glioma. On the study more broadly: Once 4-6 weeks had passed after radiotherapy alone, vaccination started, or it started with temozolomide cycles. Prior therapy was radiotherapy, temozolomide, or both; most received both.

Documented time point: week 35, safety follow-up. Every vaccination contained 300 ug of the mutant IDH1 20-mer peptide and was paired with topical imiquimod. With 1 base removed from V and 2 bases from J, the gap between germline ends came to 8 bases. The CDR3 spans 14 residues. Germline values: CDR1 LGHNA, CDR2 YNFKEQ. Here immunoSEQ multiplex PCR was the method, and the copy in TCRdb shows in-frame clones only, minus some. The sample shows tens of thousands of clones, approximately 82% of them seen only once. A remark on this clone: Its antigen is currently unknown.

Regarding the study as a whole: The study observed vaccine-induced immune responses in more than 80% of patients.

The chain joins TRBV4-2 to TRBJ2-5; no definite D call. Sequenced material: PBMCs, taken from a glioma patient whose treatment included an IDH1 peptide vaccine. This sequence was found in a woman between 18 and 29 years old with glioma. CDR3: CASSQGHIQETQYF. CDR3 sequence (DNA): TGTGCCAGCAGCCAAGGTCACATACAAGAGACCCAGTACTTC.